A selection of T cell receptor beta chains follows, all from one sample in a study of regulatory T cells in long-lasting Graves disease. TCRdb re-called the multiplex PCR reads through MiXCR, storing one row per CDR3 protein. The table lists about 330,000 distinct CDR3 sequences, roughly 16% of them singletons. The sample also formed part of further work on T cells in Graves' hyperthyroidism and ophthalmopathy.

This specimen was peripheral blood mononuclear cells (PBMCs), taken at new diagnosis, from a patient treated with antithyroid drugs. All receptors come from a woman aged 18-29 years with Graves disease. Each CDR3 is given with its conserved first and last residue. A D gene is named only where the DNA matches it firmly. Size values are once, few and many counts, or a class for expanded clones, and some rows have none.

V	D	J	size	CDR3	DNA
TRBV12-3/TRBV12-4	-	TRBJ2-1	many	CASSFGAVVGIEQFF	TGTGCCAGCAGTTTTGGGGCGGTGGTAGGGATTGAGCAGTTCTTC
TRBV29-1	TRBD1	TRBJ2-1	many	CSATGTGLPGVANEQFF	TGCAGCGCGACCGGGACAGGGCTCCCGGGAGTGGCAAATGAGCAGTTCTTC
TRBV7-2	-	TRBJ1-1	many	CASSFLRNTEAFF	TGTGCCAGCAGCTTCCTCAGGAACACTGAAGCTTTCTTT
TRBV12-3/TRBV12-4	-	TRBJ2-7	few	CASSLGFGGDRSYEQYF	TGTGCCAGCAGTTTAGGTTTCGGGGGGGACAGATCCTACGAGCAGTACTTC
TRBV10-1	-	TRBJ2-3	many	CASRESGADTQYF	TGCGCCAGCAGGGAGTCGGGAGCAGATACGCAGTATTTT
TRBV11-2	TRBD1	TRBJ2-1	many	CASKPGQGGNEQFF	TGTGCCAGCAAACCGGGACAGGGGGGGAATGAGCAGTTCTTC
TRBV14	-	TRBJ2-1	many	CASSQDLRGYSSYNEQFF	TGTGCCAGCAGCCAAGATTTGAGGGGCTACAGCTCCTACAATGAGCAGTTCTTC
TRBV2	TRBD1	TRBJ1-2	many	CASNIPGQGYGYTF	TGTGCCAGCAATATCCCGGGACAGGGCTATGGCTACACCTTC
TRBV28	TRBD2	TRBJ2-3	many	CASSSRLAGPLGGDTQYF	TGTGCCAGCAGTTCTCGACTAGCGGGACCTCTGGGGGGAGATACGCAGTATTTT
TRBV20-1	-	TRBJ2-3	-	CSARTVTSTDTQYF	TGCAGTGCTAGGACGGTAACTAGCACAGATACGCAATATTTT
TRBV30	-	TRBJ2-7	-	CAWRPGDSYEQYF	TGTGCCTGGAGGCCAGGGGATTCCTACGAGCAGTACTTC
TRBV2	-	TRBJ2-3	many	CASSVRGDADTQYF	TGTGCCAGCAGTGTGAGGGGAGACGCAGATACGCAGTATTTT
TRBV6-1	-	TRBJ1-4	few	CASSSGQKLFF	TGTGCCAGCAGCTCCGGACAAAAACTGTTTTTT
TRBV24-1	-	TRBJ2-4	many	CATSDSRSFRGNIQYF	TGTGCCACCAGTGATTCCCGGTCCTTCCGAGGAAACATTCAGTACTTC
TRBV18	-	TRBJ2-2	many	CASSARQANTGELFF	TGTGCCAGCTCGGCTAGACAGGCGAACACCGGGGAGCTGTTTTTT
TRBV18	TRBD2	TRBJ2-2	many	CASSPRGDTGELFF	TGTGCCAGCTCACCGCGGGGGGACACCGGGGAGCTGTTTTTT
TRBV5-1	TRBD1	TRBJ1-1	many	CASSLQGQGSTEAFF	TGCGCCAGCAGCTTGCAGGGACAGGGAAGCACTGAAGCTTTCTTT
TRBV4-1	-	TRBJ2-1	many	CASSQDAANEQFF	TGCGCCAGCAGCCAAGACGCTGCTAATGAGCAGTTCTTC